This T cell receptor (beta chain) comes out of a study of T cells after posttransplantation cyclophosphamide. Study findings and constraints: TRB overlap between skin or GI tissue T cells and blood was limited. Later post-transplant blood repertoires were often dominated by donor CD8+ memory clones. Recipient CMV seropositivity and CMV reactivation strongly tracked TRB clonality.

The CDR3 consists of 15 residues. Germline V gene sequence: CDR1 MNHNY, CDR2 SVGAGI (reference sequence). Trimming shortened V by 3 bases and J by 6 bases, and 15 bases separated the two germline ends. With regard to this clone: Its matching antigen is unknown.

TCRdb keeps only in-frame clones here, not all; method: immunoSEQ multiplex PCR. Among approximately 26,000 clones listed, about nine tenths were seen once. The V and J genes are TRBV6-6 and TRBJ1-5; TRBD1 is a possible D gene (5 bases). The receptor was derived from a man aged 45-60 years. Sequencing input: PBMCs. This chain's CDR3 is CASSYPTGVGQPQHF. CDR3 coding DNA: TGTGCCAGCAGTTATCCGACGGGGGTAGGTCAGCCCCAGCATTTT.